Listed below are T cell receptor beta chains from one sample, sequenced in a study of CD8 T cells in ankylosing spondylitis. TCRdb reprocessed the 5' RACE reads via MiXCR and lists one record per CDR3 protein. The sample has under 10,000 distinct CDR3 sequences; 3.9% are singletons. Sequenced material: blood, either unsorted or a sorted T cell fraction (not recorded which). The receptor source for this set is a female donor with ankylosing spondylitis or in good health (not recorded which). CDR3s include the opening cysteine and the closing phenylalanine or tryptophan. A D gene is named only where the DNA matches it firmly. Clone size is stated in some rows and not others, as once, few, many or a class when expanded.

>TRBD2|TRBV9|TRBJ2-3|14|medium-sized
CASNRASGTDTQYF
TGTGCCAGCAACCGGGCTAGCGGTACAGATACGCAGTATTTT
>.|TRBV9|TRBJ2-1|15|few
CASSVTGAGGNEQFF
TGTGCCAGCAGCGTAACGGGGGCCGGAGGAAATGAGCAGTTCTTC
>TRBD2|TRBV9|TRBJ2-1|14|many
CASSPRSGNNEQFF
TGTGCCAGCAGCCCCCGGAGCGGGAACAATGAGCAGTTCTTC
>.|TRBV9|TRBJ2-7|14|few
CASSTGQYSYEQYF
TGTGCCAGCAGCACCGGACAGTACTCCTACGAGCAGTACTTC
>TRBD2|TRBV9|TRBJ2-4|13|many
CASSVESSGAPYF
TGTGCCAGCAGCGTAGAGTCTAGCGGGGCCCCCTACTTC
>TRBD1|TRBV9|TRBJ2-7|15|many
CASSVATGGINEQYF
TGTGCCAGCAGCGTAGCGACAGGGGGTATCAACGAGCAGTACTTC
>.|TRBV9|TRBJ2-1|14|medium-sized
CASSVAENNNEQFF
TGTGCCAGCAGCGTAGCAGAAAACAACAATGAGCAGTTCTTC
>.|TRBV9|TRBJ2-7|15|medium-sized
CASSVDGTRGSEQYF
TGTGCCAGCAGCGTAGACGGGACGAGGGGATCCGAGCAGTACTTC
>.|TRBV9|TRBJ1-2|12|many
CASSPWRVGYTF
TGTGCCAGCAGCCCCTGGAGGGTTGGCTACACCTTC
>TRBD2|TRBV9|TRBJ2-3|16|many
CASSVSTSGFTDTQYF
TGTGCCAGCAGCGTGTCGACTAGCGGGTTCACAGATACGCAGTATTTT
>TRBD1|TRBV9|TRBJ1-6|15|many
CASSDGTGYSSPLHF
TGTGCCAGCAGCGACGGGACAGGGTACAGTTCACCCCTCCACTTT
>.|TRBV9|TRBJ2-3|16|many
CASSVGDISSADTQYF
TGTGCCAGCAGCGTAGGGGACATTTCCTCAGCAGATACGCAGTATTTT
>TRBD2|TRBV9|TRBJ2-5|16|many
CASSASGAAPQETQYF
TGTGCCAGCAGCGCTAGCGGGGCGGCCCCCCAAGAGACCCAGTACTTC
>.|TRBV9|TRBJ2-5|15|many
CASSVAGGGKETQYF
TGTGCCAGCAGCGTAGCGGGTGGGGGGAAGGAGACCCAGTACTTC
>.|TRBV9|TRBJ1-6|15|.
CASSVAGRGPSPLHF
TGTGCCAGCAGCGTAGCTGGACGGGGACCTTCACCCCTCCACTTT
>.|TRBV9|TRBJ2-3|15|many
CASSVQWGNTDTQYF
TGTGCCAGCAGCGTACAGTGGGGGAACACAGATACGCAGTATTTT
>.|TRBV9|TRBJ1-1|11|medium-sized
CASSKGAEAFF
TGTGCCAGCAGCAAGGGGGCTGAAGCTTTCTTT
>.|TRBV9|TRBJ2-7|14|medium-sized
CASSQGPGEREQYF
TGTGCCAGCAGCCAGGGACCCGGAGAGCGCGAGCAGTACTTC
>TRBD1|TRBV9|TRBJ1-3|17|many
CASSVGLGTASGNTIYF
TGTGCCAGCAGCGTCGGGCTGGGGACAGCCTCTGGAAACACCATATATTTT
>TRBD2|TRBV9|TRBJ2-3|18|many
CASSVGRAGSSSTDTQYF
TGTGCCAGCAGCGTAGGTCGAGCGGGGAGCTCTAGCACAGATACGCAGTATTTT
>.|TRBV9|TRBJ2-5|14|many
CASSVGGTAETQYF
TGTGCCAGCAGCGTAGGCGGCACGGCAGAGACCCAGTACTTC
>.|TRBV9|TRBJ1-1|12|many
CASSDYGTEAFF
TGTGCCAGCAGCGACTATGGGACTGAAGCTTTCTTT
>.|TRBV9|TRBJ2-7|14|few
CASSPQGSSYEQYF
TGTGCCAGCAGCCCGCAGGGGAGCTCCTACGAGCAGTACTTC
>.|TRBV9|TRBJ1-5|15|few
CASSVGGRDNQPQHF
TGTGCCAGCAGCGTGGGAGGCAGGGATAATCAGCCCCAGCATTTT
>.|TRBV9|TRBJ2-1|15|many
CASSVWEGGRTEQFF
TGTGCCAGCAGCGTATGGGAGGGGGGGCGCACTGAGCAGTTCTTC
>.|TRBV21-1|TRBJ2-5|14|many
CASSTGTKEETQYF
TGTGCCAGCAGCACCGGGACAAAAGAAGAGACCCAGTACTTC
>TRBD1|TRBV9|TRBJ1-3|16|many
CASSGAGTGVIDTIYF
TGTGCCAGCAGCGGAGCCGGGACAGGGGTTATAGACACCATATATTTT
>.|TRBV9|TRBJ2-6|16|many
CASSVFDSSGANVLTF
TGTGCCAGCAGCGTTTTCGACAGCTCTGGGGCCAACGTCCTGACTTTC
>TRBD1|TRBV9|TRBJ2-2|15|few
CASSVPGGEAGELFF
TGTGCCAGCAGCGTCCCAGGGGGCGAGGCCGGGGAGCTGTTTTTT
>.|TRBV9|TRBJ1-1|15|medium-sized
CASSVQETRDTEAFF
TGTGCCAGCAGCGTACAGGAGACGAGGGACACTGAAGCTTTCTTT
>.|TRBV9|TRBJ1-2|16|.
CASSVDPGSGHYGYTF
TGTGCCAGCAGCGTGGACCCGGGAAGTGGGCACTATGGCTACACCTTC
>TRBD1|TRBV9|TRBJ1-3|16|.
CASSFGQGSSGNTIYF
TGTGCCAGCAGCTTCGGACAGGGATCCTCTGGAAACACCATATATTTT
>.|TRBV9|TRBJ2-3|16|few
CASSVEGRSNTDTQYF
TGTGCCAGCAGCGTAGAGGGACGGTCGAACACAGATACGCAGTATTTT
>TRBD1|TRBV9|TRBJ2-7|14|many
CASSPGTATYEQYF
TGTGCCAGCAGCCCAGGGACAGCCACTTACGAGCAGTACTTC
>.|TRBV9|TRBJ1-1|14|many
CASSPGGRGTEAFF
TGTGCCAGCAGCCCCGGGGGGAGGGGCACTGAAGCTTTCTTT
>.|TRBV9|TRBJ2-7|14|many
CASSVDGNPYEQYF
TGTGCCAGCAGCGTAGACGGGAACCCCTACGAGCAGTACTTC
>.|TRBV9|TRBJ2-3|15|many
CASSVGVRVTDTQYF
TGTGCCAGCAGCGTAGGTGTCAGGGTAACAGATACGCAGTATTTT
>.|TRBV9|TRBJ1-2|14|medium-sized
CASSVVSGNYGYTF
TGTGCCAGCAGCGTAGTTAGTGGGAACTATGGCTACACCTTC
>.|TRBV9|TRBJ2-7|14|many
CASSVGGKNYEQYF
TGTGCCAGCAGCGTAGGGGGTAAGAATTACGAGCAGTACTTC
>TRBD1|TRBV9|TRBJ1-5|15|many
CASSAGQASNQPQHF
TGTGCCAGCAGCGCGGGACAGGCTAGCAATCAGCCCCAGCATTTT
>.|TRBV9|TRBJ2-1|14|many
CASSAWESYNEQFF
TGTGCCAGCAGCGCCTGGGAGTCCTACAATGAGCAGTTCTTC
>.|TRBV9|TRBJ1-1|13|many
CASSVRTSEEAFF
TGTGCCAGCAGCGTAAGGACCAGCGAAGAAGCTTTCTTT
>.|TRBV9|TRBJ1-2|15|many
CASSVDPESNYGYTF
TGTGCCAGCAGCGTAGACCCGGAGTCTAACTATGGCTACACCTTC
>.|TRBV9|TRBJ1-2|16|medium-sized
CASSVGPKGLVYGYTF
TGTGCCAGCAGCGTAGGGCCTAAGGGGCTCGTCTATGGCTACACCTTC
>.|TRBV9|TRBJ1-6|16|many
CASSVGRGHGNSPLHF
TGTGCCAGCAGCGTAGGACGGGGGCACGGCAATTCACCCCTCCACTTT
>TRBD2|TRBV9|TRBJ2-7|14|many
CASSPRGGTYEQYF
TGTGCCAGCAGCCCGAGGGGAGGGACCTACGAGCAGTACTTC
>TRBD1|TRBV9|TRBJ2-3|16|many
CASSEFGTGFTDTQYF
TGTGCCAGCAGCGAGTTCGGGACAGGGTTCACAGATACGCAGTATTTT
>.|TRBV9|TRBJ1-3|16|medium-sized
CASSVVGRASGNTIYF
TGTGCCAGCAGCGTAGTCGGCAGGGCGAGCGGAAACACCATATATTTT
>TRBD1|TRBV9|TRBJ2-3|15|many
CASSTPGTGSDTQYF
TGTGCCAGCAGCACACCGGGGACAGGTTCAGATACGCAGTATTTT
>TRBD2|TRBV9|TRBJ2-1|15|medium-sized
CASSVGRLAENEQFF
TGTGCCAGCAGCGTTGGGAGACTAGCAGAGAATGAGCAGTTCTTC
>TRBD2|TRBV9|TRBJ2-7|14|many
CASSGAGRGYEQYF
TGTGCCAGCAGCGGAGCGGGGAGGGGATACGAGCAGTACTTC
>TRBD2|TRBV7-2|TRBJ2-3|16|many
CASSPPGLETTDTQYF
TGTGCCAGCAGCCCACCGGGACTAGAGACCACAGATACGCAGTATTTT
>.|TRBV9|TRBJ2-2|11|many
CASSVSGELFF
TGTGCCAGCAGCGTTTCCGGGGAGCTGTTTTTT
>.|TRBV9|TRBJ2-7|14|many
CASSHGGARYEQYF
TGTGCCAGCAGCCACGGCGGGGCTCGCTACGAGCAGTACTTC
>TRBD2|TRBV9|TRBJ2-2|20|many
CASSVETWEGGGRGTGELFF
TGTGCCAGCAGCGTGGAGACGTGGGAGGGAGGAGGCCGGGGGACCGGGGAGCTGTTTTTT
>.|TRBV9|TRBJ2-7|15|many
CASSVNPEPEYEQYF
TGTGCCAGCAGCGTAAATCCGGAGCCGGAGTACGAGCAGTACTTC
>.|TRBV9|TRBJ2-1|16|few
CASSIRVGGAHNEQFF
TGTGCCAGCAGCATACGCGTGGGGGGCGCACACAATGAGCAGTTCTTC
>.|TRBV9|TRBJ2-7|15|many
CASSVGREGPYEQYF
TGTGCCAGCAGCGTAGGCCGTGAGGGTCCCTACGAGCAGTACTTC